The next 10 T cell receptor beta chains were all read from a single sample in a study of OX40 agonist ivuxolimab in advanced cancers. The library was built by means of the immunoSEQ multiplex PCR assay. TCRdb carries this immuneACCESS record with in-frame sequences only. Its versions omit some clonotypes, under half of them owing to an unresolved V gene in the studies checked, with the rest unexplained. The sample includes some 97,000 clones, with about nine tenths observed a single time. The ten biggest clones cover about 0.31% of the sample. This specimen consisted of CD4+ or CD8+ T cells sorted from blood, obtained in a trial of the OX40 agonist ivuxolimab. Receptor source: an adult with an advanced solid tumor such as melanoma, head and neck, liver or kidney cancer.

The CDR3 is CASTGQAVINYGYTF. In DNA form, the CDR3 reads TGTGCCAGCACCGGACAGGCGGTAATTAACTATGGCTACACCTTC. This chain joins TRBV21-1 and TRBJ1-2; the D call of TRBD1 is as the table states it, not checked on the DNA. TRBV21-1 is recorded as a pseudogene. The CDR3 runs 15 residues.

This rearrangement joins TRBV27 to TRBJ2-3, with 10 bases matching TRBD2. This CDR3 spans 19 amino acids. Germline V lookup: CDR1 MNHEY, CDR2 SMNVEV (reference sequence). V shed 3 bases, J shed 5 bases, and the junction held 17 bases outside the gene matches. This chain's CDR3 is CASSFRLRDSGRSGDTQYF. The CDR3 nucleotides read TGTGCCAGCAGTTTTAGGCTTCGGGATAGCGGGAGGTCGGGAGATACGCAGTATTTT.

The V gene is TRBV6-5, the J gene TRBJ2-4; TRBD1 aligns across 9 bases. The ends lost 2 bases at V and 1 base at J; junction bases unmatched: 3. Per germline, CDR1 MNHEY and CDR2 SVGAGI. The CDR3 contains 16 residues. The CDR3 DNA reads as TGTGCCAGCAGTTACGGGACAGGGAGCGCCAAAAACATTCAGTACTTC. Its translation: CASSYGTGSAKNIQYF.

The chain is built from TRBV18 and TRBJ1-1; 7 bases are shared with TRBD1. Losses at the gene ends were 5 bases for V and 4 bases for J; bases not matched to a gene: 4. This CDR3 is built from 13 residues. Germline V gene sequence: CDR1 KGHSH, CDR2 LQKENI. CDR3 region: CASSFTGVTEAFF. CDR3 DNA: TGTGCCAGCTCATTTACAGGGGTCACTGAAGCTTTCTTT.

This clone occurred a few times. V gene TRBV28 combines with J gene TRBJ1-1, with D perhaps matching TRBD1 (6 bases). CDR3 length: 11 amino acids. Germline CDR1 and CDR2: MDHEN and SYDVKM. V was pared by 8 bases and J by 8 bases, with 12 bases between. CDR3 DNA: TGTGCCAGCCGGGTGGGGGCCGAAGCTTTCTTT. Translating it yields CASRVGAEAFF.

This clone was seen a few times. V usage is TRBV19 and J usage is TRBJ2-5; D is unclear. The CDR3 is made up of 12 amino acids. V lost 9 bases, J lost 3 bases, and 11 bases lay in between. Germline V gene lookup returns CDR1 LNHDA and CDR2 SQIVND (reference sequence). CDR3 amino acids: CASGRHKETQYF. The CDR3 bases are TGTGCCAGCGGAAGACACAAAGAGACCCAGTACTTC.

Regarding this clone: An end of the junction does not agree with germline; a read error may underlie this. The chain recombines TRBV7-6 with TRBJ2-1; 10 nucleotides align to TRBD2. CDR1 and CDR2 from the germline V gene are SGHVS and FNYEAQ. CDR3 size: 15 residues. CDR3 DNA sequence: TGTGCCAGCAGCATAGCGGGAGGTAGATACAATGAGCAGTTCTTC. Its translation: CASSIAGGRYNEQFF.

This chain connects TRBV5-5 to TRBJ2-6, with TRBD2 as a possible D gene (7 bases). CDR3 size: 18 residues. Germline CDR1 SGHKS, CDR2 YYEKEE (reference sequence). V dropped 0 bases and J dropped 2 bases, with 15 bases sitting between them. CDR3 DNA: TGTGCCAGCAGCTTGGCCGCGGGGGCCCAGCCTGGGGCCAACGTCCTGACTTTC. Protein: CASSLAAGAQPGANVLTF.

The CDR3 region has the DNA TGTGCCTGGAATGGGCAGGGGGCGGGGGAGACCCAGTACTTC. Translating gives CAWNGQGAGETQYF. The rearrangement uses TRBV30 and TRBJ2-5; 8 positions agree with TRBD1. CDR1 is GTSNPN and CDR2 is SVGIG in the germline V gene (reference sequence). Losses at the gene ends were 4 bases for V and 5 bases for J; bases not matched to a gene: 9. CDR3 size: 14 residues.

This clone has only one observation. The V and J genes are TRBV25-1 and TRBJ2-1, with D possibly being TRBD2 (5 bases). From germline, CDR1 is MGHDK and CDR2 SYGVNS. Deletions cut 4 bases from V and 0 bases from J, with 13 bases between. CDR3 length: 16 residues. CDR3 coding DNA: TGTGCCAGCAGTGTCCCGGGATCTAGCTCCTACAATGAGCAGTTCTTC. The encoded protein is CASSVPGSSSYNEQFF.